This T cell receptor beta chain was found in a study of cytomegalovirus exposure and HLA in healthy donors. The length of the CDR3 is 16 residues. Germline values: CDR1 MNHEY, CDR2 SMNVEV (reference sequence). V dropped 2 bases and J dropped 1 base, with 14 bases sitting between them. With 60 Vbeta and 13 Jbeta primers, the PCR was carried out. Libraries were prepared by immunoSEQ multiplex PCR; TCRdb keeps only in-frame clonotypes and omits some of them. This table has about 150,000 clones, about four fifths appearing once. The sequence was collected from a man aged 18 to 29 in good health and CMV-seronegative. J is TRBJ1-1 and V is TRBV27; D might be TRBD1 (5 bases). The sample consisted of PBMCs. CDR3 sequence: CASSLVTAVGNTEAFF. CDR3 nucleotides: TGTGCCAGCAGTTTAGTGACAGCCGTAGGGAACACTGAAGCTTTCTTT.